One and the same sample provided the 27 T cell receptor beta chains below, sequenced in a study of cytotoxic CD8 clonotypes in ibrutinib-treated CLL. Using immunoSEQ multiplex PCR, the repertoire was profiled, and TCRdb retains in-frame clones only, with some absent. The table lists roughly 100,000 clones, approximately 82% of them singletons. The sample here was PBMCs, taken after 12 months of ibrutinib treatment. These receptors were collected from a human donor with chronic lymphocytic leukemia.

The chain employs TRBV5-6 and TRBJ2-7, with 8 bases lining up with TRBD1. Per germline, CDR1 SGHDT and CDR2 YYEEEE. Trimming cost V 3 bases and J 6 bases; bases outside gene matches: 11. This CDR3 comprises 15 residues. As DNA, the CDR3 is TGTGCCAGCAGCTCAATCGGGGCAGGGGGCCTCGAGCAGTACTTC. This encodes CASSSIGAGGLEQYF. The entire variable domain, with the rest obtained from reference TRBV5-6 and TRBJ2-7, is as follows: DAGVTQSPTHLIKTRGQQVTLRCSPKSGHDTVSWYQQALGQGPQFIFQYYEEEERQRGNFPDRFSGHQFPNYSSELNVNALLLGDSALYLCASSSIGAGGLEQYFGPGTRLTVT.

The chain carries TRBV6-1 and TRBJ1-6; D call uncertain. Per germline, CDR1 MNHNS and CDR2 SASEGT. Trimming took 10 bases from V and 7 from J, leaving 17 bases between them. The CDR3 totals 14 residues. The CDR3 DNA reads TGTGCCACCTTACAAGGGCGTGGGAATTCACCCCTCCACTTT. Encoded protein: CATLQGRGNSPLHF.

The rearrangement links TRBV6-5 to TRBJ2-3, with 11 bases identical to TRBD1. J lost 6 bases, V lost 10 bases, and 12 bases had no gene match. This CDR3 has 15 amino acids. CDR1 MNHEY and CDR2 SVGAGI come from the germline V gene. The CDR3 sequence is CAISGGTGGLDTQYF. DNA for the CDR3: TGTGCCATCAGCGGTGGGACAGGGGGTTTGGATACGCAGTATTTT.

This clone has just a few counts. The chain is built from TRBV4-1 and TRBJ1-4, with D hard to call. CDR3 length: 15 residues. Germline V gene data show CDR1 as MGHRA and CDR2 as YSYEKL. V lost 1 base and J 5 bases, leaving 11 bases between the germline ends. The CDR3 DNA reads TGCGCCAGCAGCCAAGGGAGCAGATTAAATGAAAAACTGTTTTTT. Residues: CASSQGSRLNEKLFF.

This clone was detected a few times. V is TRBV14 and J is TRBJ2-3; D is uncertain. This CDR3 contains 12 residues. The V and J ends lost 1 base and 5 bases respectively, with 4 bases between them. From germline, CDR1 is SGHDN and CDR2 FVKESK. CDR3 amino acids: CASSQVQDTQYF. The CDR3 coding sequence is TGTGCCAGCAGCCAAGTTCAAGATACGCAGTATTTT. The entire variable domain, with the rest obtained from reference TRBV14 and TRBJ2-3, is as follows: EAGVTQFPSHSVIEKGQTVTLRCDPISGHDNLYWYRRVMGKEIKFLLHFVKESKQDESGMPNNRFLAERTGGTYSTLKVQPAELEDSGVYFCASSQVQDTQYFGPGTRLTVL.

The chain links TRBV30 to TRBJ2-4; maybe TRBD2 (5 bases). Trimming cost V 3 bases and J 8 bases, with 14 bases left between them. Germline-derived CDR1 and CDR2 are GTSNPN and SVGIG (reference sequence). The CDR3 spans 13 residues. This CDR3 is CAWRLKVRDIQYF. The CDR3 bases are TGTGCCTGGAGGTTAAAGGTGCGGGACATTCAGTACTTC.

This chain uses TRBV4-1 with TRBJ1-5; tentatively, D is TRBD1 (6 bases). CDR3 length: 16 residues. Germline values: CDR1 MGHRA, CDR2 YSYEKL. Trimming cost V 4 bases and J 6 bases, with 19 bases left between them. CDR3 nucleotide sequence: TGCGCCAGCAGCCCGTCAACAGGGCAAAGGGCTCAGCCCCAGCATTTT. Its protein is CASSPSTGQRAQPQHF.

This chain links TRBV5-1 with TRBJ1-2; D unclear. CDR3 length: 13 residues. With 2 bases removed from V and 2 bases from J, the gap between germline ends came to 7 bases. In germline, CDR1 is SGHRS, CDR2 YFSETQ. The CDR3 loop reads CASSLEGNYGYTF. In nucleotides, the CDR3 is TGCGCCAGCAGCTTAGAAGGGAACTATGGCTACACCTTC.

The chain recombines TRBV10-1 with TRBJ2-5; unclear D gene. The CDR3 runs 13 residues. Germline lookup yields CDR1 WNHNN and CDR2 SYGVQD (reference sequence). V was trimmed by 2 bases and J by 3 bases, leaving 7 bases between them. CDR3 protein: CASSETAEETQYF. The CDR3 nucleotides are TGCGCCAGCAGTGAGACAGCCGAAGAGACCCAGTACTTC.

Here the CDR3 DNA reads TGTGCCAGCAGCTTGACAGGGGGCTACGAGCAGTACTTC. It codes for CASSLTGGYEQYF. The chain has TRBV5-4 and TRBJ2-7; 8 bases map to TRBD1. V lost 1 base to trimming and J lost 3 bases; unmatched junction nucleotides: 0. CDR1 is SGHNT and CDR2 is YYREEE in the germline V gene (reference sequence). The CDR3 runs 13 residues.

The table lists this clone with a count of one. This sequence joins TRBV6-6 and TRBJ1-1, with D possibly matching TRBD1 (5 bases). The CDR3 sequence is 14 residues long. The germline V gene has CDR1 MNHNY and CDR2 SVGAGI (reference sequence). V was trimmed by 5 bases and J by 3 bases, leaving 13 bases between them. DNA for the CDR3: TGTGCCAGCAGTGACCCCGGGGGGGACACTGAAGCTTTCTTT. Amino acids: CASSDPGGDTEAFF.

A word on this clone: One base away lies a much larger clone, so this may be a sequencing read error. CDR3 amino acids: CASSLTDTQYF. The CDR3 nucleotides are TGTGCCAGCAGCCTCACAGATACGCAGTATTTT. The chain is built from TRBV7-8 and TRBJ2-3; D gene unclear. The CDR3 runs to 11 residues. The V end lost 5 bases, the J end lost 2 bases, and 2 bases lay between the germline ends. Germline CDR1 reads SGHVS; CDR2 reads FQNEAQ.

This clone showed up just a few times. The J gene is TRBJ2-7, the V gene TRBV9; D is ambiguous. Germline-derived CDR1 and CDR2 are SGDLS and YYNGEE. This CDR3 region has 13 residues. Trimming took off 4 bases at V and 2 bases at J, with 10 bases between the two ends. The CDR3 here is CASSPSTPYEQYF. The DNA of the CDR3 is TGTGCCAGCAGCCCCAGTACACCCTACGAGCAGTACTTC.

The rearrangement uses TRBV7-9 and TRBJ2-1, with TRBD1 matching over 7 bases. Germline V lookup: CDR1 SEHNR, CDR2 FQNEAQ (reference sequence). The CDR3 runs to 14 residues. After removal of 4 bases from V and 9 bases from J, the junction contained 9 bases not matched to a gene. The CDR3 reads CASSWTGGSTEQFF. The DNA of the CDR3 is TGTGCCAGCAGCTGGACAGGTGGTTCGACTGAGCAGTTCTTC.

V is TRBV5-1 and J is TRBJ2-7, with 11 bases matching TRBD1. V shed 0 bases and J 3 bases; nucleotides not matched to a gene: 14. This CDR3 region has 19 residues. Germline V gene lookup returns CDR1 SGHRS and CDR2 YFSETQ. Here the CDR3 reads CASSLGPGQGGTHRYEQYF. The DNA for the CDR3 is TGCGCCAGCAGCTTGGGACCGGGACAGGGGGGAACCCACCGCTACGAGCAGTACTTC.

This rearrangement joins TRBV9 to TRBJ2-6; D is unresolved. The germline gives CDR1 SGDLS, CDR2 YYNGEE. Trimming stripped 0 bases from V and 2 bases from J, with 3 bases between. The CDR3 consists of 14 residues. The CDR3 protein is CASSVVAGANVLTF. The CDR3 DNA sequence: TGTGCCAGCAGCGTAGTGGCTGGGGCCAACGTCCTGACTTTC.

The chain combines TRBV5-1 with TRBJ2-5; the D is unclear. CDR3 length equals 12 residues. Germline CDR1 is SGHRS and CDR2 is YFSETQ. V shed 1 base and J shed 5 bases, with 6 bases lying between them. CDR3 in amino acids: CASSLKAETQYF. The CDR3 nucleotides read TGCGCCAGCAGCTTGAAGGCGGAGACCCAGTACTTC.

The chain is built from TRBV18 and TRBJ2-6, with 9 bases identical to TRBD1. From germline, CDR1 is KGHSH and CDR2 LQKENI. There are 18 residues in the CDR3. Trimming took 1 base from V and 3 from J; bases not matched to a gene: 7. Written as DNA, the CDR3 is TGTGCCAGCTCACCACTACCGGGACAGGGTAGTGGGGCCAACGTCCTGACTTTC. Translating gives CASSPLPGQGSGANVLTF.

The chain recombines TRBV4-2 with TRBJ1-5; 8 nucleotides align to TRBD1. The CDR3 contains 15 residues. Germline trimming cut 2 bases from V and 7 bases from J; bases unmatched to any gene: 7. Germline lookup yields CDR1 LGHNA and CDR2 YNFKEQ. CDR3 residues: CASSQTHTGGQPQHF. The DNA for the CDR3 is TGTGCCAGCAGCCAAACCCATACAGGGGGGCAGCCCCAGCATTTT.

In this sample, this clone turned up a few times. This rearrangement joins TRBV7-9 to TRBJ2-2; possible D gene TRBD2, 6 bases. CDR1 is SEHNR and CDR2 is FQNEAQ in the germline V gene (reference sequence). Deletions cut 5 bases from V and 5 bases from J, with 12 bases between. The CDR3 covers 14 residues. CDR3 DNA sequence: TGTGCCAGCAGCACCCGGGACTGGACCGGGGAGCTGTTTTTT. It is translated as CASSTRDWTGELFF.

This chain joins TRBV25-1 and TRBJ2-7; 8 bases are a match to TRBD2. V lost 1 base and J lost 6; bases outside the gene matches: 11. Germline loops: CDR1 MGHDK, CDR2 SYGVNS. The CDR3 is 16 amino acids. In DNA, the CDR3 is TGTGCCAGCAGTGAATGGGTGGCAGCGGGGGCGGGCGAGCAGTACTTC. The encoded protein is CASSEWVAAGAGEQYF.

The rearrangement links TRBV5-5 to TRBJ2-2; 9 bases align to TRBD1. The CDR3 totals 14 residues. Germline CDR1 is SGHKS and CDR2 is YYEKEE (reference sequence). J gave up 6 bases and V 4 bases, and 4 bases lay outside the gene matches. The CDR3 loop is CASSPGQGSGELFF. CDR3 nucleotides: TGTGCCAGCAGCCCGGGACAGGGCTCCGGGGAGCTGTTTTTT.

This clone was counted once. CDR3 in amino acids: CASSLHRVSAYEQYF. The CDR3 nucleotides are TGTGCCAGCAGCTTACACAGGGTGTCGGCCTACGAGCAGTACTTC. The chain combines TRBV5-8 with TRBJ2-7, with D tentatively TRBD1 (6 bases). CDR1 is SGHTS, CDR2 YDEGEE, per germline. V was cut by 2 bases and J by 2 bases, with 14 bases left in between. The CDR3 contains 15 residues.

This clone has more than one count but fewer than ten. V usage is TRBV10-3 and J usage is TRBJ1-4; D not resolved. Germline loops: CDR1 ENHRY, CDR2 SYGVKD. The CDR3 totals 11 residues. V lost 10 bases and J 8 bases, leaving 11 bases between the germline ends. Written as DNA, the CDR3 is TGTGCCACAGAGCAAGGGGAAAAACTGTTTTTT. Translating it yields CATEQGEKLFF.

The chain uses TRBV19 and TRBJ2-1; 7 nucleotides agree with TRBD1. With 6 bases clipped from V and 0 bases from J, the junction kept 5 bases outside the gene matches. CDR3 length: 15 amino acids. Per the germline V gene, CDR1 is LNHDA and CDR2 is SQIVND (reference sequence). The CDR3 DNA sequence: TGTGCCAGTAGCCCAGGGGACAGCTCCTACAATGAGCAGTTCTTC. Translated, it gives CASSPGDSSYNEQFF.

The chain employs TRBV19 and TRBJ2-2; TRBD1 aligns across 8 bases. V lost 0 bases to trimming and J lost 0 bases; unmatched junction nucleotides: 6. The CDR3 runs 18 residues. Germline CDR1 is LNHDA and CDR2 is SQIVND (reference sequence). DNA of the CDR3: TGTGCCAGTAGTATAGAGTTGGCACAGGGGGCGAACACCGGGGAGCTGTTTTTT. The encoded protein is CASSIELAQGANTGELFF.

The chain couples TRBV18 to TRBJ2-5, with D perhaps matching TRBD1 (5 bases). The V gene's germline CDR1 is KGHSH and CDR2 LQKENI. Trimming left V 3 bases short and J 3 bases short, with 8 bases between. The length of the CDR3 is 13 residues. The CDR3 sequence: CASSPGQEETQYF. In DNA form, the CDR3 reads TGTGCCAGCTCACCTGGACAAGAAGAGACCCAGTACTTC.